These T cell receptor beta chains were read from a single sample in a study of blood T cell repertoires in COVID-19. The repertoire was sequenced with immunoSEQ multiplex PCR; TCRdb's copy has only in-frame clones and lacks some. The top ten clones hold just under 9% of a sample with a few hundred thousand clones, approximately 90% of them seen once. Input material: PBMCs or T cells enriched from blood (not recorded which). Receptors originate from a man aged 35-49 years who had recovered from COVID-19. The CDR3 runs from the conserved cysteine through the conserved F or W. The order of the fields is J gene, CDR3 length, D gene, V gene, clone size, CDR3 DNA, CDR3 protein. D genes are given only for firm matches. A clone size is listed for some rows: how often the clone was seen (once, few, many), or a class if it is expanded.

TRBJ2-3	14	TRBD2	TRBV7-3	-	TGTGCCAGCAGCTTCGCGGGAGGGCCAGATACGCAGTATTTT	CASSFAGGPDTQYF
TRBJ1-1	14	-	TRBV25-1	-	TGTGCCAGCAGTGAATGGGCCGACAACACTGAAGCTTTCTTT	CASSEWADNTEAFF
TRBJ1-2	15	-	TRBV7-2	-	TGTGCCAGCAGCTTAGGTCCGGGAAACTTCTATGGCTACACCTTC	CASSLGPGNFYGYTF
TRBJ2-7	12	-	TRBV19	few	TGTGCCAGTAGTATGATCGGGTACGAGCAGTACTTC	CASSMIGYEQYF
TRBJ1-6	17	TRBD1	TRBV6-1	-	TGTGCCAGCAGTGAGTGGGGGACAGGGTTAGGTGATTCACCCCTCCACTTT	CASSEWGTGLGDSPLHF
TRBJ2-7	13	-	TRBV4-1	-	TGCGCCAGCAGCCAGACTGGGAGAAGCGAGCAGTACTTC	CASSQTGRSEQYF
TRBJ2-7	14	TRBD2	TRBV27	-	TGTGCCAGCTCAAAACGGGATAGCGGGAGTCGTCCGTACTTC	CASSKRDSGSRPYF
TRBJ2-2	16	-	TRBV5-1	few	TGCGCCAGCACATCCCAGCTATCCGGGGGTACCGGGGAGCTGTTTTTT	CASTSQLSGGTGELFF
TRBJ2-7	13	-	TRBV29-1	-	TGCAGCGTTGGTTCAGGGATCTCCTACGAGCAGTACTTC	CSVGSGISYEQYF
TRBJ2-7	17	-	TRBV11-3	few	TGTGCCAGCAGCTTAAGGGGAAGTTCCTCGAGCTCCTACGAGCAGTACTTC	CASSLRGSSSSSYEQYF
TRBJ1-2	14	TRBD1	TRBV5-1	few	TGCGCCAGCAGCATAGGACAGGGCACTGAGGGCTACACCTTC	CASSIGQGTEGYTF
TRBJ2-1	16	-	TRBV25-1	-	TGTGCCAGCAGTGAATATGGACTCTACTCCTACAATGAGCAGTTCTTC	CASSEYGLYSYNEQFF
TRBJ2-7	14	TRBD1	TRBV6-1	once	TGTGCCAGCAGTGACCTACAGGGGATCAGCGAGCAGTACTTC	CASSDLQGISEQYF
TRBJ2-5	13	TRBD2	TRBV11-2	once	TGTGCCAGCACAGGCGGGGGGGGCAAAACCCAGTACTTC	CASTGGGGKTQYF
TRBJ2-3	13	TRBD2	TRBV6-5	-	TGTGCCAGCAGTCCGGTCGGGGGGGCGACGCAGTATTTT	CASSPVGGATQYF
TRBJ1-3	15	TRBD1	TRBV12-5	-	TGTGCTAGTGTCCGGACAGGCGCATCTGGAAACACCATATATTTT	CASVRTGASGNTIYF
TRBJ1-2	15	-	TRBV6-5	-	TGTGCCAGCAGCTCTGCGGACACTTACCGCTATGGCTACACCTTC	CASSSADTYRYGYTF
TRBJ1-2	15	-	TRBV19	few	TGTGCCAGTAGTGCAAGCCAGGGCGAGTACTATGGCTACACCTTC	CASSASQGEYYGYTF
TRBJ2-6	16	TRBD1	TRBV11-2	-	TGTGCCAGCAGCTGGACAGGGGGTCTGGGGGCCAACGTCCTGACTTTC	CASSWTGGLGANVLTF
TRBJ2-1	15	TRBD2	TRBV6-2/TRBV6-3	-	TGTGCCAGCAGTTACTCCAGCGGGGGTTCGAATGAGCAGTTCTTC	CASSYSSGGSNEQFF
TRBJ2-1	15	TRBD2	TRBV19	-	TGTGCCAGTAGTATAGTTGGACTAGCGGGAGGGAGTCAGTTCTTC	CASSIVGLAGGSQFF
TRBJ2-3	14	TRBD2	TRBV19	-	TGTGCCAGTAGTACGGGCGGGGGGGTTTGGACGCAGTATTTT	CASSTGGGVWTQYF
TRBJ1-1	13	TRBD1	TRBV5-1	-	TGCGCCAGCAGCTTGGGGACAGGGTTTGAAGCTTTCTTT	CASSLGTGFEAFF
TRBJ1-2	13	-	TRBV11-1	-	TGTGCCAGCAGCCTCGACAGAAACAATGGCTACACCTTC	CASSLDRNNGYTF
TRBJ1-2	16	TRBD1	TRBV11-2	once	TGTGCCAGCAGCTTAGGAGAGTGGGGGACAGGCTATGGCTACACCTTC	CASSLGEWGTGYGYTF
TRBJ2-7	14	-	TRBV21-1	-	TGTGCCCACGAAAGGACAGAGAGCTCCTACGAGCAGTACTTC	CAHERTESSYEQYF
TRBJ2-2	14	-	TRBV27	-	TGTGCCAGCAGTTTCAACGGCGGCACCGGGGAGCTGTTTTTT	CASSFNGGTGELFF
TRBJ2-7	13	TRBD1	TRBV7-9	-	TGTGCCAGCAGCCCGGGACAGACCTACGAGCAGTACTTC	CASSPGQTYEQYF
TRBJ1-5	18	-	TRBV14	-	TGTGCCAGCAGCCAAGTTCGTTATCAGACACGGAGCAATCAGCCCCAGCATTTT	CASSQVRYQTRSNQPQHF
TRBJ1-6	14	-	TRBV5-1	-	TGCGCCAGCAGCTTGGTTCATGATAATTCACCCCTCCACTTT	CASSLVHDNSPLHF
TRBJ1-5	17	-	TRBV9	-	TGTGCCAGCAGCGTAGAGGGGGGGAGGAAGTGCAATCAGCCCCAGCATTTT	CASSVEGGRKCNQPQHF
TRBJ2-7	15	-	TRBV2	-	TGTGCCAGCAGTGAACGGGGGACCTCAATCCACGAGCAGTACTTC	CASSERGTSIHEQYF
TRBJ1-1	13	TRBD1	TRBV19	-	TGTGCCAGTAACCGTGACAGGGGCACTGAAGCTTTCTTT	CASNRDRGTEAFF
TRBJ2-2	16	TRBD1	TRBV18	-	TGTGCCAGCTCACACTCTGGGACAGGGCGAATCGGGGAGCTGTTTTTT	CASSHSGTGRIGELFF
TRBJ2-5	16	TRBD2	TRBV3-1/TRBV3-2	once	TGTGCCAGCAGCCTCCTCGGTATAGCGGGAGGTGAGACCCAGTACTTC	CASSLLGIAGGETQYF
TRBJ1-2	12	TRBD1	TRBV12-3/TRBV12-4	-	TGTGCCAGCAGTGGACAGGGGAATGGCTACACCTTC	CASSGQGNGYTF
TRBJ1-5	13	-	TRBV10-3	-	TGTGCCATCAGGTCCCGGGACTTGGAACCCCAGCATTTT	CAIRSRDLEPQHF
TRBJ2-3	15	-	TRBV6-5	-	TGTGCCAGCAGTTACCGGGGGAAGAGCACAGATACGCAGTATTTT	CASSYRGKSTDTQYF
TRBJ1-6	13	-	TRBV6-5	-	TGTGCCGCCGGACAGCTAGATAGTTCACCCCTCCACTTT	CAAGQLDSSPLHF
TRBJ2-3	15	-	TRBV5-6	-	TGTGCCAGCAGCTTGGAACTTTCGGGGACAGATACGCAGTATTTT	CASSLELSGTDTQYF
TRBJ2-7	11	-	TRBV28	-	TGTGCCAGCAGTTTTAAATACGAGCAGTACTTC	CASSFKYEQYF
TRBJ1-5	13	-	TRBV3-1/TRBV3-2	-	TGTGCCAGCAGCCAATTATTCGGTCAGCCCCAGCATTTT	CASSQLFGQPQHF
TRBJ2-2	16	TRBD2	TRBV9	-	TGTGCCAGCAGCCCCCATAGCGGGAGATTAACCGGGGAGCTGTTTTTT	CASSPHSGRLTGELFF